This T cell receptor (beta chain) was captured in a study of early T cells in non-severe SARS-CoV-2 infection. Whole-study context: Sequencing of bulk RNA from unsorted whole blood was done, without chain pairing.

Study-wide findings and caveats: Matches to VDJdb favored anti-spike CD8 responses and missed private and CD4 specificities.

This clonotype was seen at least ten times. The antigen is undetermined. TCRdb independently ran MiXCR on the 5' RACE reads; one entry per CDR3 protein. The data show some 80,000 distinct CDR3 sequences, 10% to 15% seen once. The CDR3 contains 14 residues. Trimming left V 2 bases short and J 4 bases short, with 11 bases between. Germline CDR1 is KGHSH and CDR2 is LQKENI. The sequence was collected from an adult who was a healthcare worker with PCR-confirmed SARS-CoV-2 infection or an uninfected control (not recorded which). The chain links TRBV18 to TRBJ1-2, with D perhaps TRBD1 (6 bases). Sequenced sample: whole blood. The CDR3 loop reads CASSPRDTSYGYTF. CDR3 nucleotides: TGTGCCAGCTCACCAAGGGACACGAGCTATGGCTACACCTTC.